This TCR beta chain was identified during a study of T cells after yellow fever vaccination. This clonotype has a handful of counts. TCRdb redid the calling of the 5' RACE reads with MiXCR, one entry per CDR3 protein. The sample lists 150,000 to 200,000 distinct CDR3 sequences, almost 7% seen once, with approximately 2.5% in the top ten. V lost 2 bases and J lost 3, with 12 bases in between. The CDR3 has 14 residues. In germline, CDR1 is GTSNPN, CDR2 SVGIG (reference sequence). The receptor was isolated from a man aged 18-30 years who received the YFV17D yellow fever vaccine. Sequenced material: CD4+ T cells sorted from PBMCs, taken around 5 days after the first yellow fever vaccination. The genes are TRBV30 and TRBJ2-3, with D perhaps matching TRBD2 (6 bases). CDR3 nucleotides: TGTGCCTGGAGTACATGGGGGACTACAGATACGCAGTATTTT. Protein product: CAWSTWGTTDTQYF.